The source of this TCR beta chain is a study of blood T cell repertoires in COVID-19 (dated by TCRdb to 2019 to 2021). In terms of the full investigation: Samples from collaborators originated in the United States, Italy and Spain and spanned both the acute and convalescent phases of COVID-19. The dataset comprised deeply sampled blood TCRbeta repertoires from subjects exposed to, actively infected with, or recovered from COVID-19. The samples were drawn from the first 160 participants of the ongoing ImmuneRACE study and from 1,200 or so subjects provided by 6 global collaborators. Sample metadata almost always included a de-identified subject ID, COVID-19 status, age in years and sex. The material from the prospective study consisted of cDNA or gDNA derived from T cells, B-cell-depleted T cells, or PBMCs. Where available, HLA class I and class II types were obtained from metadata supplied by the sample provider rather than from assay-based typing. The repertoires were released in a freely available public database meant as a resource for research on the immune response to SARS-CoV-2.

Overall results and qualifications from the work: How much clinical and demographic metadata was included differed by source and by participant, and the metadata was provided uncurated.

This clone was detected only once. No cognate antigen has been identified for it. No qualities accompany the bases; no much larger clone lies one base away. Each collaborating institution followed its own protocols to collect whole blood in K2EDTA tubes. For TCRbeta analysis, collaborators shipped samples as frozen whole blood, isolated PBMCs, or DNA extracted from either of those sample types. The immunoSEQ Assay, a bias-controlled multiplex PCR, was used to amplify TCRbeta CDR3 regions from genomic DNA. On the authors' methods: The number of nucleated cells in each sample was estimated by amplification of reference gene primers within the assay. To quantify the absolute abundance of each unique TCRbeta CDR3 rearrangement, sequence reads were collapsed and filtered. For each sample, productive Simpson clonality was calculated as the square root of Simpson's diversity index over productive rearrangements. TCRdb's version of the immuneACCESS table is confined to in-frame rearrangements and falls short of the full clone set. An unresolved V gene accounts for under half of the shortfall where checked; the remainder is of unknown origin. The V and J calls and clone size come from that table; D and trimming were worked out from the DNA. Counted in this sample were around 180,000 clones; 88% of them appeared once. Jointly, the top ten make up about 4.2% of the sample.

Sequences MNHNS (CDR1) and SASEGT (CDR2) are obtained from the germline V gene. The CDR3 spans 15 residues, from the cysteine through the phenylalanine. Only the CDR3 portion is preserved as DNA: 45 bases, with reading frame beginning at the first base. The V and J ends are trimmed by 1 base and 0 bases, leaving 7 bases between them. The chain employs TRBV6-1 and TRBJ1-3; the D gene identity is not certain. The sequencing sample was made of peripheral blood. The clonotype comes from a human donor in a cohort sampled during active COVID-19. Here the CDR3 is given as CASSEGQLSGNTIYF. The DNA sequence is as follows: TGTGCCAGCAGTGAAGGACAACTCTCTGGAAACACCATATATTTT.